The present T cell receptor (beta chain) was sequenced within a study of T cell repertoires in cytomegalovirus infection. A single record per CDR3 protein comes from TCRdb applying MiXCR to the reads. Among 65,000 to 90,000 distinct CDR3 sequences listed, 3.7% were seen once. This clonotype was counted at least ten times. What was sequenced was PBMCs. The source of this sequence is a human donor in good health (CMV status not recorded). Some clones in this sample may be carry-over from other donors' samples.

In DNA, the CDR3 is TGTGCCAGCAGTTTTAATGGGGGGGCAGTCCACACCGGGGAGCTGTTTTTT. Translation: CASSFNGGAVHTGELFF. This chain links TRBV6-2 or TRBV6-3 with TRBJ2-2, with D possibly matching TRBD2 (7 bases). Trimming removed 4 bases at V and 3 bases at J, with 18 bases between. The germline V gene encodes CDR1 MNHEY and CDR2 SVGEGT. The CDR3 length is 17 residues.